The TCR beta chain under discussion was sequenced for a study of tissue T cells after allogeneic stem cell transplantation. Study summary: Pathologist review favored tissue samples showing histologically apparent lymphocytes.

The CDR3 runs to 14 residues. Germline CDR1 and CDR2: SQVTM and ANQGSEA. Trimming cost V 4 bases and J 7 bases; bases outside gene matches: 9. As concerns this clone: Antigen unknown.

Broader study findings: In patients and mice, blood and spleen missed much of tissue repertoire. TCR repertoires tracked anatomic similarity, regardless of disease or transplant status.

CDR3 sequences, V/J genes, frequencies and template counts came from survey-depth TCRbeta sequencing. The repertoire was sequenced with immunoSEQ multiplex PCR; TCRdb's copy has only in-frame clones and lacks some. Of about 6,300 clones listed, about three quarters are singletons. The sequences come from tissue from the rectum, collected at autopsy. The source is a woman aged 18-49 years with breast cancer. The V call is TRBV29-1, the J call TRBJ1-4, with 7 bases fitting TRBD1. The CDR3 is CSVGGTETFEKLFF. The CDR3 nucleotides are TGCAGCGTTGGGGGGACAGAAACCTTTGAAAAACTGTTTTTT. Variable domain in full (rest from reference TRBV29-1 and TRBJ1-4): SAVISQKPSRDICQRGTSLTIQCQVDSQVTMMFWYRQQPGQSLTLIATANQGSEATYESGFVIDKFPISRPNLTFSTLTVSNMSPEDSSIYLCSVGGTETFEKLFFGSGTQLSVL.